The clone carrying this T cell receptor (beta chain) was recorded only once. This record belongs to a study of blood T cell repertoires in COVID-19. Study-level information: Acute and convalescent COVID-19 specimens originated in the United States, Italy and Spain. Sources were T cells, B-cell-depleted T cells, or PBMCs; the material itself was cDNA or gDNA.

The CDR3 is made up of 18 amino acids. Germline V lookup: CDR1 LNHDA, CDR2 SQIVND (reference sequence). The J segment lost 9 bases and the V segment lost 3 bases, leaving 19 bases of the junction unmatched. In the original processing: Reference gene primers were amplified, and this amplification served to estimate nucleated cell counts. Clones were sequenced by immunoSEQ multiplex PCR, and TCRdb holds only the in-frame ones, with some missing. V and J calls and clone size follow that table, whereas D and trimming were derived from the DNA. The data hold 100,000 or so clones, with approximately 86% observed a single time.

Sequenced material: peripheral blood. The genes are TRBV19 and TRBJ1-5, with 8 bases lining up with TRBD1. This clonotype was sampled from a man between 65 and 85 years old with active or convalescent COVID-19. In DNA, the CDR3 is TGTGCCAGTAGTATCCTCCCGCCAGGGGGCACGACCGCTCGGCCCCAGCATTTT. Protein product: CASSILPPGGTTARPQHF.